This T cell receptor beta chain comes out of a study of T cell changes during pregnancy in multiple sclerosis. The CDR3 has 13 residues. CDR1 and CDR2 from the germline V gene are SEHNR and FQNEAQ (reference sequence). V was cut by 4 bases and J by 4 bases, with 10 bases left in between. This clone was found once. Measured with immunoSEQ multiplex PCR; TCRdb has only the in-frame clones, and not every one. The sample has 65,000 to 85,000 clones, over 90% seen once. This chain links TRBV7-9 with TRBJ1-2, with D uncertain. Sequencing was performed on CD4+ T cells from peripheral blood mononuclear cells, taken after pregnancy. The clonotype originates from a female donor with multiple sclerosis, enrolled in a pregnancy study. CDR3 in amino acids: CASSSIESYGYTF. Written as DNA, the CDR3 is TGTGCCAGCAGCTCTATCGAGAGCTATGGCTACACCTTC. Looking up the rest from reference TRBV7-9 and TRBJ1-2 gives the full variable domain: DTGVSQNPRHKITKRGQNVTFRCDPISEHNRLYWYRQTLGQGPEFLTYFQNEAQLEKSRLLSDRFSAERPKGSFSTLEIQRTEQGDSAMYLCASSSIESYGYTFGSGTRLTVV.